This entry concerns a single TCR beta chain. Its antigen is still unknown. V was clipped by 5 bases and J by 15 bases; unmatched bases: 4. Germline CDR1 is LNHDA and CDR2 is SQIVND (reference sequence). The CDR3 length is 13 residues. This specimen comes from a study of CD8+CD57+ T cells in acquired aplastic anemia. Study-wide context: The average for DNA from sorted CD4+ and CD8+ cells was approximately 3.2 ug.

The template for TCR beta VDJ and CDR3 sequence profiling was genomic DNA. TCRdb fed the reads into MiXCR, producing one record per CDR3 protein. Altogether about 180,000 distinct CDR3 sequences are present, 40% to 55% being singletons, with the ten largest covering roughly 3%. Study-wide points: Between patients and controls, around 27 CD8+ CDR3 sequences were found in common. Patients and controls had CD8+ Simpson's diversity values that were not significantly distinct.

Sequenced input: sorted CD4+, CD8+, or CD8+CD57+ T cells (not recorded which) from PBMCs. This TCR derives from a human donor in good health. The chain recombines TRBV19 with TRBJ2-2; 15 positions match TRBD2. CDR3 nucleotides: TGTGCCAGTAGTCCAGGGACTAGCGGGAGGATGTTTTTT. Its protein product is CASSPGTSGRMFF.